This T cell receptor (beta chain) was captured by sequencing in a study of diagnostic markers for celiac disease (dated by TCRdb to between 2020 and 2021). The CDR3 goes from the cysteine to the phenylalanine over 13 residues. Only the protein is on record. Reading the germline V gene (reference sequence) gives CDR1 LNHDA and CDR2 SQIVND. Sequenced using an Illumina MiSeq. The reads went through TCRdb reprocessing, and each CDR3 protein sequence gets one entry with no DNA. This sample's records show 5,000 to 6,000 distinct CDR3 sequences. The ten largest make up 5% to 7% of the sample. As to this clonotype: There is no known antigen for this receptor.

The sequence came from a human donor. This table probably holds off-target reads from a library built for another chain. The material sequenced was either unsorted cells or a sorted T cell fraction (not recorded which). The chain uses TRBV19 and TRBJ1-1. This receptor carries the CDR3 CASSQRVDTEAFF.